This T cell receptor beta chain was profiled in a study of human T cells and chemical hapten exposure. General study results and limits: Controls had significantly fewer large CDR3 similarity clusters than were formed by expanded TCRs.

TCRdb reprocessed the RACE reads with MiXCR, giving one entry per CDR3 protein. The sample includes fewer than 150,000 distinct CDR3 sequences, around an eighth seen only once; the top ten take around 2.7%. CDR1 is SQVTM and CDR2 is ANQGSEA in the germline V gene. Between the trimmed V and J ends, which lost 6 bases and 7 bases, there was a span of 13 bases. CDR3 size: 11 residues. Time point specified: pre-sensitization, week 0. This sample's treatment: therapeutic diphenylcyclopropenone sensitization with weekly scalp DPC. Only after blood had been drawn was each patch test applied. Comments on this clonotype: The antigen is unknown.

The chain joins TRBV29-1 to TRBJ2-7; D possibly corresponds to TRBD1 (5 bases). The TCR comes from a woman between 18 and 30 years old with alopecia areata. Some clones in this sample may be carry-over from other donors' samples. The source was whole blood, collected in connection with sensitization to the hapten diphenylcyclopropenone (DPC). Here the CDR3 DNA reads TGCAGCGTCCCACTGAAGGGGGAGCAGTACTTC. Residues: CSVPLKGEQYF.